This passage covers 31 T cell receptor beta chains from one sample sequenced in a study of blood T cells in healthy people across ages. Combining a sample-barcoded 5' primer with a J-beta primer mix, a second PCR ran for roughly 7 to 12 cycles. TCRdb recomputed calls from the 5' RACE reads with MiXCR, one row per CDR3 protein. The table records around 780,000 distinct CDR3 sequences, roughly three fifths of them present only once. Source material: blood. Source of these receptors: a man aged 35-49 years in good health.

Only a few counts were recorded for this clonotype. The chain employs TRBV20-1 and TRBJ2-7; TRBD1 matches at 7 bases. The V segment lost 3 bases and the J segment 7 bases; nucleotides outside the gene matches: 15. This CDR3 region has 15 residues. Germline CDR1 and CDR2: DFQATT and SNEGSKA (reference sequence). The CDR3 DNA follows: TGCAGTGCTAGCCCGCCCGGGACAGTCCCTGGAGAGCAGTACTTC. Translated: CSASPPGTVPGEQYF.

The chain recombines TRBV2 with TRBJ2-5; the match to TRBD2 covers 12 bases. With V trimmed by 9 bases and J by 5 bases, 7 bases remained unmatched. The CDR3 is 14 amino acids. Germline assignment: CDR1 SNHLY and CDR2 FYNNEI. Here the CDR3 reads CASELAGGRETQYF. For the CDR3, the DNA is TGTGCCAGTGAACTAGCGGGGGGCCGGGAGACCCAGTACTTC.

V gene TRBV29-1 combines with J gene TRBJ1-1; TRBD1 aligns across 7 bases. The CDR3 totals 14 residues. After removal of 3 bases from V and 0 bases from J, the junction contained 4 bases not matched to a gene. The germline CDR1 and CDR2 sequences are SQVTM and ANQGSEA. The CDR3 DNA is TGCAGCGTTGATCCACAGGGGATGAACACTGAAGCTTTCTTT. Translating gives CSVDPQGMNTEAFF.

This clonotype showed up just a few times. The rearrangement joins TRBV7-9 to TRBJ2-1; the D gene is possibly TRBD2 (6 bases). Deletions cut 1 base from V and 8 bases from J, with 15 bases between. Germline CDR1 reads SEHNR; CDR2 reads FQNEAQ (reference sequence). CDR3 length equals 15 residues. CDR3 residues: CASSLEGTGGDEQFF. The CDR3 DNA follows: TGTGCCAGCAGCTTAGAAGGGACTGGAGGGGATGAGCAGTTCTTC.

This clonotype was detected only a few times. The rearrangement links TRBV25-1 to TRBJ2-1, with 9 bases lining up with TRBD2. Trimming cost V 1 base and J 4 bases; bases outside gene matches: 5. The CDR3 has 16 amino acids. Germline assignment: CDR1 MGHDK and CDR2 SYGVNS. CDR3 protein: CASSESGLASYNEQFF. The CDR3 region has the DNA TGTGCCAGCAGTGAATCGGGACTAGCCTCGTACAATGAGCAGTTCTTC.

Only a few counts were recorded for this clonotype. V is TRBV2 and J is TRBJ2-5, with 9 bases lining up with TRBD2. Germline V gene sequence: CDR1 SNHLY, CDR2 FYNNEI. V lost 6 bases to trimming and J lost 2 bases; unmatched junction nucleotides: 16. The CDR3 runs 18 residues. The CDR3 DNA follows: TGTGCCAGCAGGCGGTTTGGGCTAGCGGGAAGTACTCAAGAGACCCAGTACTTC. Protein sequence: CASRRFGLAGSTQETQYF.

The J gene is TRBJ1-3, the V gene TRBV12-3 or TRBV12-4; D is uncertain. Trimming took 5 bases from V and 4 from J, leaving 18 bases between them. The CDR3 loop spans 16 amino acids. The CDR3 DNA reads TGTGCCAGCAGTAACCGGACCTTTTTTAGAGGAAACACCATATATTTT. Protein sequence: CASSNRTFFRGNTIYF.

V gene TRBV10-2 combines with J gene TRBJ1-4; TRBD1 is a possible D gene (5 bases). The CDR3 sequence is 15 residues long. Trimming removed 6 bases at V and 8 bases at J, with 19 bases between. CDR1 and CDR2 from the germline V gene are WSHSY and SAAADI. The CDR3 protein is CASSDPGNRGEKLFF. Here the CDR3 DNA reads TGCGCCAGCAGCGACCCCGGGAACCGGGGCGAAAAACTGTTTTTT.

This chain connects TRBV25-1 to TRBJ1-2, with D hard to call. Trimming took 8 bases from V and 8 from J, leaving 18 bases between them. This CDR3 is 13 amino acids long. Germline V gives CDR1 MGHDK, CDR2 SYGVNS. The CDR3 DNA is TGTGCCAGCCTCGGAGACCTTTTCGTCGGCTACACCTTC. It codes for CASLGDLFVGYTF.

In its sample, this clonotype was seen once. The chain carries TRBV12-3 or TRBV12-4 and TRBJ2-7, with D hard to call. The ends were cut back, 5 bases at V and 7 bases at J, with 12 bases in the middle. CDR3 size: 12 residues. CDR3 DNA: TGTGCCAGCAGTCTTTCCTCCTGGGAGCAGTACTTC. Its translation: CASSLSSWEQYF.

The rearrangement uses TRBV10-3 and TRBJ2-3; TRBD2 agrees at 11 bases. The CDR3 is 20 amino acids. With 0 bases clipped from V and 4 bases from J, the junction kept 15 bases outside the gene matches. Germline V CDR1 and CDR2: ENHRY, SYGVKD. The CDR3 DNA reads TGTGCCATCAGTGAGTCGGAAGGCCCCTCACTAGCGGGGGATGCAGATACGCAGTATTTT. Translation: CAISESEGPSLAGDADTQYF.

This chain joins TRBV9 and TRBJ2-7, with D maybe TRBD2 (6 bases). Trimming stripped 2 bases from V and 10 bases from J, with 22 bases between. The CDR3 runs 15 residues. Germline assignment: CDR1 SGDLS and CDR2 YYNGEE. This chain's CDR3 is CASSVSGTPEQPQYF. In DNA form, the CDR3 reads TGTGCCAGCAGCGTGTCCGGGACTCCCGAGCAGCCCCAGTACTTC. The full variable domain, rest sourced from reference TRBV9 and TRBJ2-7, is DSGVTQTPKHLITATGQRVTLRCSPRSGDLSVYWYQQSLDQGLQFLIQYYNGEERAKGNILERFSAQQFPDLHSELNLSSLELGDSALYFCASSVSGTPEQPQYFGPGTRLTVT.

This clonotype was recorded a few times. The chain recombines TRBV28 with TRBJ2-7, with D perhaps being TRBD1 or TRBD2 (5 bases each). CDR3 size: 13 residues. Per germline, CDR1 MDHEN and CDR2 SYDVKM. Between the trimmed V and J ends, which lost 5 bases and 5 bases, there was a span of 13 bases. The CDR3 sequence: CASSRDRVHEQYF. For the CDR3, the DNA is TGTGCCAGCAGTAGGGACCGCGTCCACGAGCAGTACTTC.

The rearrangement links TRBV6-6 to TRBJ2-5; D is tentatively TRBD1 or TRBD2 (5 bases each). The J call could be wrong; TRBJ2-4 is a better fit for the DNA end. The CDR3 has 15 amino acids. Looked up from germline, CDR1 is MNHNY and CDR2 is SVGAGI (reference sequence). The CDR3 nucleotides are TGTGCCAGCAGTTCGAGGGGCCGTGACAAAAACATTCAGTACTTC. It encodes CASSSRGRDKNIQYF.

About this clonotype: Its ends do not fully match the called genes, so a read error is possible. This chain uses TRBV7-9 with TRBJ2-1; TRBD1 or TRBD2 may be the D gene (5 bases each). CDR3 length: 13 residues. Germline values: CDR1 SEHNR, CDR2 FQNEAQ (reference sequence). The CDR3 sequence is CASRFGGVYEQFF. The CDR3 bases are TGTGCCAGCCGCTTTGGGGGTGTGTATGAGCAGTTCTTC.

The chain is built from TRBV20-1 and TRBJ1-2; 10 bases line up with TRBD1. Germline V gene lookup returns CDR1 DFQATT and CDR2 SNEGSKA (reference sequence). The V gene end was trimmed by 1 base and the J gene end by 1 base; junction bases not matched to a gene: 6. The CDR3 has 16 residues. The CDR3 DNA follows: TGCAGTGCTAGAGCGACAGGGGGCGGTTTTAACTATGGCTACACCTTC. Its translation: CSARATGGGFNYGYTF.

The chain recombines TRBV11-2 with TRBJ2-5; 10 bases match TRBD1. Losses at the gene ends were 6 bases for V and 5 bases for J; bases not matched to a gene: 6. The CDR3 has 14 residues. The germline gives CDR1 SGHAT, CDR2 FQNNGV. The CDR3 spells CASSPGQGLETQYF. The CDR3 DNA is TGTGCCAGCAGTCCGGGACAGGGGCTGGAGACCCAGTACTTC.

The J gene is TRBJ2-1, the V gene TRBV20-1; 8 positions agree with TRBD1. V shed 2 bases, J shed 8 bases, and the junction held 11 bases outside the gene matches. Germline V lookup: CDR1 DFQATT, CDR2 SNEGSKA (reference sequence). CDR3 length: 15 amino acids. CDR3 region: CSARLIDRGSDEQFF. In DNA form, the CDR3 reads TGCAGTGCTAGACTGATAGACAGGGGTAGCGATGAGCAGTTCTTC.

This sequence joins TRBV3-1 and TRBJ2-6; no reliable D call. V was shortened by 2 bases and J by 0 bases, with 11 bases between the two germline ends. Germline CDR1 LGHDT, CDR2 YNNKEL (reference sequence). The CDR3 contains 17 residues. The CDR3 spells CASSQFVVSSGANVLTF. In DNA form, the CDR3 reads TGTGCCAGCAGCCAATTCGTGGTGAGCTCTGGGGCCAACGTCCTGACTTTC.

DNA of the CDR3: TGTGCCAGCAGTCCCAGCAGGTACAATGAGCAGTTCTTC. Its protein is CASSPSRYNEQFF. The J gene is TRBJ2-1, the V gene TRBV27; no clear D gene. Trimming took off 5 bases at V and 4 bases at J, with 9 bases between the two ends. Germline V gene lookup returns CDR1 MNHEY and CDR2 SMNVEV (reference sequence). This CDR3 is built from 13 residues.

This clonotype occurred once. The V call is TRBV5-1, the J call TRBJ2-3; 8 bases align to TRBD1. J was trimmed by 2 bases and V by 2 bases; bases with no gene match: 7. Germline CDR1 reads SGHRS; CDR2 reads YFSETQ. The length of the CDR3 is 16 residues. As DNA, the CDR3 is TGCGCCAGCAGCTTAGACGGACAGGGAGACACAGATACGCAGTATTTT. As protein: CASSLDGQGDTDTQYF.

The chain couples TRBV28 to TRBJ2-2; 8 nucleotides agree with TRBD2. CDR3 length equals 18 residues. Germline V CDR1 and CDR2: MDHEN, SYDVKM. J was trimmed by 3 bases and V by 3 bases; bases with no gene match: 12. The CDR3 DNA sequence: TGTGCCAGCAGTTTTGCAGGGGTTGGGACTAGTTACACCGGGGAGCTGTTTTTT. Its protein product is CASSFAGVGTSYTGELFF.

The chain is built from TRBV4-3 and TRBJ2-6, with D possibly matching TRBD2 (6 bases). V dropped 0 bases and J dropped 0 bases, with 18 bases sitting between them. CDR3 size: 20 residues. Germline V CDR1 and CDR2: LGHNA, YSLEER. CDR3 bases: TGCGCCAGCAGCCAAGATGTCGGAGGACTACTCCGCTCTGGGGCCAACGTCCTGACTTTC. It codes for CASSQDVGGLLRSGANVLTF.

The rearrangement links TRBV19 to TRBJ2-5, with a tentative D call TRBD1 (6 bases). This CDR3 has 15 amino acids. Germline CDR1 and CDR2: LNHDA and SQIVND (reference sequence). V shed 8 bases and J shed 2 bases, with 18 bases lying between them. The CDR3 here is CASSPQGWWQETQYF. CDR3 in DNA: TGTGCCAGTTCGCCTCAGGGGTGGTGGCAAGAGACCCAGTACTTC. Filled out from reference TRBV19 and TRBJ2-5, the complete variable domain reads DGGITQSPKYLFRKEGQNVTLSCEQNLNHDAMYWYRQDPGQGLRLIYYSQIVNDFQKGDIAEGYSVSREKKESFPLTVTSAQKNPTAFYLCASSPQGWWQETQYFGPGTRLLVL.

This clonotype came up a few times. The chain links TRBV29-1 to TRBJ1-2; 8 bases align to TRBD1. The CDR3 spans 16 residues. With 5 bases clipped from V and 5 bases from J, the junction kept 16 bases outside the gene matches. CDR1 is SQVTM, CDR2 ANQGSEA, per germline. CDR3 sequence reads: CSVWGVSGGLKYGYTF. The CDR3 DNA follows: TGCAGCGTTTGGGGCGTCTCAGGGGGCCTGAAGTATGGCTACACCTTC.

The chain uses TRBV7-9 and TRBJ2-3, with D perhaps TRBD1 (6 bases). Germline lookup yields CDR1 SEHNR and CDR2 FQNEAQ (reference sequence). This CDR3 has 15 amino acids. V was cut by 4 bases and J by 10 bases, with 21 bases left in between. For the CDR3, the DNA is TGTGCCAGCAGCTCAGCCTCCCAGGGGTCGGATGCGCAGTATTTT. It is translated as CASSSASQGSDAQYF.

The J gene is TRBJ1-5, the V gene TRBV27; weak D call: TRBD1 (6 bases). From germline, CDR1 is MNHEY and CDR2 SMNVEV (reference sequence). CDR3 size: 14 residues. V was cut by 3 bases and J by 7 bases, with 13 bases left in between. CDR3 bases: TGTGCCAGCAGTTTTAGGGGGTTAGGGCAGCCCCAGCATTTT. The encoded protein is CASSFRGLGQPQHF.

This chain's CDR3 is CASSFDTSYNEQFF. The DNA for the CDR3 is TGTGCCAGCAGTTTTGATACTTCCTACAATGAGCAGTTCTTC. The J gene is TRBJ2-1, the V gene TRBV12-3 or TRBV12-4; D unresolved. The CDR3 is made up of 14 amino acids. With 3 bases removed from V and 1 base from J, the gap between germline ends came to 7 bases.

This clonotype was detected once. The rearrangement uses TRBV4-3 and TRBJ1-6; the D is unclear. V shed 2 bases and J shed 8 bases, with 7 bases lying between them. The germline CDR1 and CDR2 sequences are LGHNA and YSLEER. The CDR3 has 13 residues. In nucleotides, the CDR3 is TGCGCCAGCAGCCAACAGAGGGATTCACCCCTCCACTTT. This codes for CASSQQRDSPLHF.

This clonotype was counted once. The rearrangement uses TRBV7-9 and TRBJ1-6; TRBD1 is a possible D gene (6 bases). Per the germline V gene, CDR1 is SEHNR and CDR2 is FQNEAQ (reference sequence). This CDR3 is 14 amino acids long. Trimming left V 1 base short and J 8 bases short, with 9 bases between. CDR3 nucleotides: TGTGCCAGCAGCTTAGACAGGGCTGATTCACCCCTCCACTTT. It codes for CASSLDRADSPLHF.

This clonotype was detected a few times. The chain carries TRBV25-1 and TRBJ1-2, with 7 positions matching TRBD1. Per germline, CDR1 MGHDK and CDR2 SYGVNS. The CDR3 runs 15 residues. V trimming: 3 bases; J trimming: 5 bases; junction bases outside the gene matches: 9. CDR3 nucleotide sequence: TGTGCCAGCAGTGAGGACAGGAGGGGAAGTTATGGCTACACCTTC. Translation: CASSEDRRGSYGYTF.